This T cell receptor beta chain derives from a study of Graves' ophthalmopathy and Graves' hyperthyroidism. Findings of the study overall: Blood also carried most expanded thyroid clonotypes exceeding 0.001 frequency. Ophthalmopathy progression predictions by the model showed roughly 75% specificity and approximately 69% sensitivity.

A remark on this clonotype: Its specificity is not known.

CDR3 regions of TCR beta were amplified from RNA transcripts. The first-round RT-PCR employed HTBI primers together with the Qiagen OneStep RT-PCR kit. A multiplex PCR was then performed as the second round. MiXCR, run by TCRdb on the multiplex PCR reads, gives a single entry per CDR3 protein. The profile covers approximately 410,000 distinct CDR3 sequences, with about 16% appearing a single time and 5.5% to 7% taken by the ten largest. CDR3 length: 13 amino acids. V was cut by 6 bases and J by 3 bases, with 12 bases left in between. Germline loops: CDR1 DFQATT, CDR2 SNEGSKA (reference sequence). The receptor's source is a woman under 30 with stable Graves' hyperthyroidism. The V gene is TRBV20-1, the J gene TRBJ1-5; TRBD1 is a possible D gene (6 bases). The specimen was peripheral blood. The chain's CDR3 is CSARGQLNQPQHF. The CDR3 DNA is TGCAGTGCCCGCGGACAGCTCAATCAGCCCCAGCATTTT.